The T cell receptor beta chain described here comes from a study of blood T cell repertoires in COVID-19. Study information: PBMCs, B-cell-depleted T cells, or T cells were the source of the cDNA or gDNA that made up the material.

V lost 1 base to trimming and J lost 1 base, with 3 bases between them. The CDR3 runs to 14 residues. Germline V gene data show CDR1 as SGDLS and CDR2 as YYNGEE. This table comes from immunoSEQ multiplex PCR, and its TCRdb copy is limited to in-frame clones, with some not included. The table lists about 33,000 clones, around 88% of them singletons. The clonotype comes from a human donor in a cohort sampled during active COVID-19. This chain joins TRBV9 and TRBJ2-6; D gene ambiguous. The sequenced sample consisted of peripheral blood. CDR3 coding DNA: TGTGCCAGCAGCGTACGTTCTGGGGCCAACGTCCTGACTTTC. This encodes CASSVRSGANVLTF.